This T cell receptor (beta chain) was retrieved from a study of blood T cell repertoires in COVID-19. Overall study: Samples came from the United States, Italy and Spain, spanning acute and convalescent COVID-19. T cells, B-cell-depleted T cells, or PBMCs supplied cDNA or gDNA.

The germline V and J ends were trimmed by 7 bases and 0 bases, with 9 bases remaining between them. Germline-derived CDR1 and CDR2 are MNHEY and SVGAGI. The CDR3 covers 13 residues. In the authors' workflow: By means of reference gene primer amplification, nucleated cell counts were estimated. The repertoire was sequenced with immunoSEQ multiplex PCR; TCRdb's copy has only in-frame clones and lacks some. That table is the source of V, J and clone size, and D and trimming were worked out from the DNA. The table lists over 50,000 clones, approximately 86% of them singletons. The rearrangement uses TRBV6-5 and TRBJ1-1, with no clear D. The clonotype originates from a man between 65 and 85 years old with acute or convalescent COVID-19. The source material was peripheral blood. This CDR3 is CASNNGVNTEAFF. The CDR3 nucleotides are TGTGCCAGCAATAACGGGGTGAACACTGAAGCTTTCTTT.